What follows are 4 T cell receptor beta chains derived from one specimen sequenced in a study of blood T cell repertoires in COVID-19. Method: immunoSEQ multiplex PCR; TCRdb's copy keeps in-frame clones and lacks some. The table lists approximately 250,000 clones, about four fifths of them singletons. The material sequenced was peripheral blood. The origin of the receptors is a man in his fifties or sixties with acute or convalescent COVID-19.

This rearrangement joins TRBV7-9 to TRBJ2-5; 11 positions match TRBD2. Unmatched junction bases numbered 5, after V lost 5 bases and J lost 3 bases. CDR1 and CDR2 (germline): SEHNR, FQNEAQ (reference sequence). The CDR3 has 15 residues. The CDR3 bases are TGTGCCAGCAGCGCACTAGCGGGGGAAGAAGAGACCCAGTACTTC. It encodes CASSALAGEEETQYF.

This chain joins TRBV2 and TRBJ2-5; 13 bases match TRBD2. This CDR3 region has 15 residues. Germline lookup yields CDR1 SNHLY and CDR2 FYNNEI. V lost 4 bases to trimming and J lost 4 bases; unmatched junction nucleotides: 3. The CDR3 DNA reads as TGTGCCAGCAGTGGGACTAGCGGGAGTGCAGAGACCCAGTACTTC. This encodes CASSGTSGSAETQYF.

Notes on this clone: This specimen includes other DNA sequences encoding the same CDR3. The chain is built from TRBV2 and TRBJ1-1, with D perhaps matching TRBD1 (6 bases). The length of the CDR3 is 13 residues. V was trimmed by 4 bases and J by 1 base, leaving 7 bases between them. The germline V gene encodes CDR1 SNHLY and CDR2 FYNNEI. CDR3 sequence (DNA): TGTGCCAGCAGTGCACAGGGGAACACTGAAGCTTTCTTT. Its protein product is CASSAQGNTEAFF.

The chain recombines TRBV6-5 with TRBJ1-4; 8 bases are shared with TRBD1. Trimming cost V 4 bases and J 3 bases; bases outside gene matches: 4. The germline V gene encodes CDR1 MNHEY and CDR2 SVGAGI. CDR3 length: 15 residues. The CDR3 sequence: CASSSGGSSNEKLFF. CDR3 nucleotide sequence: TGTGCCAGCAGTTCAGGGGGCAGTTCTAATGAAAAACTGTTTTTT.